One and the same sample provided the 25 T cell receptor beta chains below, sequenced in a study of blood T cell repertoires in COVID-19. Method: immunoSEQ multiplex PCR; TCRdb's copy keeps in-frame clones and lacks some. The table has 72,000 or so clones, around nine tenths seen once. What was sequenced was peripheral blood. These receptors were collected from a man in his sixties with acute or convalescent COVID-19.

The CDR3 spells CASSLVSYEQYF. CDR3 nucleotide sequence: TGTGCCAGCAGCTTAGTCTCGTACGAGCAGTACTTC. The chain has TRBV11-2 and TRBJ2-7; D is unresolved. The CDR3 runs to 12 residues. The V gene's germline CDR1 is SGHAT and CDR2 FQNNGV. V was shortened by 1 base and J by 4 bases, with 5 bases between the two germline ends.

This clone was observed a handful of times. The V gene is TRBV19, the J gene TRBJ1-6; TRBD1 is a possible D gene (6 bases). The CDR3 is 14 residues long. V dropped 5 bases and J dropped 9 bases, with 14 bases sitting between them. Per the germline V gene, CDR1 is LNHDA and CDR2 is SQIVND (reference sequence). The CDR3 DNA is TGTGCCAGTAGTGCCGACAGGCAAGGTTCACCCCTCCACTTT. Translated, it gives CASSADRQGSPLHF. The whole variable domain, remainder taken from reference TRBV19 and TRBJ1-6, is DGGITQSPKYLFRKEGQNVTLSCEQNLNHDAMYWYRQDPGQGLRLIYYSQIVNDFQKGDIAEGYSVSREKKESFPLTVTSAQKNPTAFYLCASSADRQGSPLHFGNGTRLTVT.

The chain carries TRBV9 and TRBJ1-2; 8 nucleotides agree with TRBD1. Per germline, CDR1 SGDLS and CDR2 YYNGEE. The CDR3 runs to 15 residues. V shed 4 bases and J 4 bases; nucleotides not matched to a gene: 9. CDR3 in amino acids: CASSPRQGTAYGYTF. The CDR3 nucleotides are TGTGCCAGCAGCCCGAGACAGGGGACGGCCTATGGCTACACCTTC. Full variable domain (rest looked up from reference TRBV9 and TRBJ1-2): DSGVTQTPKHLITATGQRVTLRCSPRSGDLSVYWYQQSLDQGLQFLIQYYNGEERAKGNILERFSAQQFPDLHSELNLSSLELGDSALYFCASSPRQGTAYGYTFGSGTRLTVV.

The V and J genes are TRBV2 and TRBJ2-5, with 9 bases aligning to TRBD1. The CDR3 totals 15 residues. From germline, CDR1 is SNHLY and CDR2 FYNNEI. V lost 6 bases and J lost 5; bases outside the gene matches: 10. CDR3 nucleotides: TGTGCCAGCAGCCTACAGGGGGCGCAAAGGGAGACCCAGTACTTC. Residues: CASSLQGAQRETQYF.

This chain connects TRBV12-5 to TRBJ1-6; D ambiguous. Germline lookup yields CDR1 LGHNT and CDR2 FRNRAP. Trimming left V 0 bases short and J 12 bases short, with 9 bases between. The CDR3 contains 13 residues. The chain's CDR3 is CASGLVGGEPLHF. CDR3 DNA sequence: TGTGCTAGTGGTTTGGTAGGCGGAGAACCCCTCCACTTT.

J is TRBJ2-3 and V is TRBV4-1; 10 nucleotides match TRBD1. Germline CDR1 reads MGHRA; CDR2 reads YSYEKL. The trim removed 8 bases at V and 4 bases at J, leaving 9 bases unmatched. The length of the CDR3 is 15 residues. Here the CDR3 DNA reads TGCGCCAGCTCAACCGGGACAGGGGTTTCAGATACGCAGTATTTT. It codes for CASSTGTGVSDTQYF.

This chain links TRBV14 with TRBJ2-5; D possibly corresponds to TRBD1 (6 bases). From germline, CDR1 is SGHDN and CDR2 FVKESK. Between the trimmed V and J ends, which lost 0 bases and 4 bases, there was a span of 12 bases. The CDR3 is 15 amino acids. CDR3 protein: CASSQDLRGGETQYF. The CDR3 bases are TGTGCCAGCAGCCAAGACCTCAGGGGTGGAGAGACCCAGTACTTC.

The chain uses TRBV19 and TRBJ1-2, with D possibly being TRBD1 (6 bases). The CDR3 has 16 amino acids. CDR1 is LNHDA and CDR2 is SQIVND in the germline V gene (reference sequence). V gave up 7 bases and J gave up 6 bases, with 24 bases separating them. CDR3 in DNA: TGTGCCAGTATATCCTTAGTTACAGGGAGAAGGGATGGCTACACCTTC. Translated, it gives CASISLVTGRRDGYTF. The full variable domain, with the rest looked up from reference TRBV19 and TRBJ1-2, is DGGITQSPKYLFRKEGQNVTLSCEQNLNHDAMYWYRQDPGQGLRLIYYSQIVNDFQKGDIAEGYSVSREKKESFPLTVTSAQKNPTAFYLCASISLVTGRRDGYTFGSGTRLTVV.

The chain is built from TRBV13 and TRBJ1-1; no clear D. Germline CDR1 PRHDT, CDR2 FYEKMQ (reference sequence). This CDR3 has 12 residues. V was trimmed by 6 bases and J by 4 bases, leaving 9 bases between them. In nucleotides, the CDR3 is TGTGCCAGCAGTTATGGCGGCACTGAAGCTTTCTTT. Translation: CASSYGGTEAFF.

This chain links TRBV5-1 with TRBJ1-1; tentative D call: TRBD1 (5 bases). The CDR3 consists of 18 residues. The germline V gene encodes CDR1 SGHRS and CDR2 YFSETQ. The germline V and J ends were trimmed by 4 bases and 1 base, with 23 bases remaining between them. This CDR3 reads CASSPTKFRQRENTEAFF. The DNA of the CDR3 is TGCGCCAGCAGCCCCACTAAATTTCGACAGAGAGAGAACACTGAAGCTTTCTTT.

This clone occurred once. The chain uses TRBV18 and TRBJ1-6; a possible D gene is TRBD1 (5 bases). Trimming removed 2 bases at V and 0 bases at J, with 11 bases between. Germline CDR1 is KGHSH and CDR2 is LQKENI. The CDR3 spans 17 residues. Here the CDR3 reads CASSPGQGSSYNSPLHF. In DNA form, the CDR3 reads TGTGCCAGCTCACCAGGTCAGGGAAGCTCCTATAATTCACCCCTCCACTTT.

The chain is built from TRBV10-3 and TRBJ1-1; D uncertain. The germline CDR1 and CDR2 sequences are ENHRY and SYGVKD. Trimming took 3 bases from V and 1 from J, leaving 12 bases between them. The CDR3 has 15 amino acids. CDR3 in DNA: TGTGCCATCAGTGATCGGAGGGAGCCGAACACTGAAGCTTTCTTT. Amino acid sequence: CAISDRREPNTEAFF.

The chain combines TRBV29-1 with TRBJ1-1; D is undetermined. Germline loops: CDR1 SQVTM, CDR2 ANQGSEA. The CDR3 has 10 amino acids. The CDR3 region has the DNA TGCAGTGGCGGTCACACTGAAGCTTTCTTT. Its translation is CSGGHTEAFF.

This sequence joins TRBV2 and TRBJ1-4, with a weak D call TRBD1 (6 bases). The CDR3 is made up of 14 amino acids. Germline V CDR1 and CDR2: SNHLY, FYNNEI. V was clipped by 4 bases and J by 0 bases, with 6 bases between them. CDR3 protein: CASSAGATNEKLFF. CDR3 bases: TGTGCCAGCAGTGCAGGGGCAACTAATGAAAAACTGTTTTTT.

The V gene is TRBV5-4, the J gene TRBJ2-3; D unclear. V dropped 0 bases and J dropped 3 bases, with 11 bases sitting between them. This CDR3 has 15 amino acids. Germline assignment: CDR1 SGHNT and CDR2 YYREEE (reference sequence). The CDR3 region has the DNA TGTGCCAGCAGCTTGGGGGCAGTTGGTACAGATACGCAGTATTTT. It codes for CASSLGAVGTDTQYF.

The genes are TRBV6-1 and TRBJ1-2; D may be TRBD1 (5 bases). V shed 2 bases and J shed 5 bases, with 24 bases lying between them. The germline V gene has CDR1 MNHNS and CDR2 SASEGT. The CDR3 has 18 amino acids. This CDR3 is CASSERGTGSAFWYGYTF. CDR3 bases: TGTGCCAGCAGTGAAAGGGGAACAGGTTCGGCGTTTTGGTATGGCTACACCTTC.

The chain combines TRBV6-6 with TRBJ2-2; D not certain. This CDR3 spans 13 amino acids. Deletions cut 8 bases from V and 3 bases from J, with 10 bases between. Germline CDR1 and CDR2: MNHNY and SVGAGI (reference sequence). CDR3 bases: TGTGCCAGCTGGCCATTACACACCGGGGAGCTGTTTTTT. Translating it yields CASWPLHTGELFF.

This chain connects TRBV7-8 to TRBJ1-3; possibly TRBD1 for D (5 bases). Trimming took off 5 bases at V and 1 base at J, with 12 bases between the two ends. The CDR3 is 15 residues long. Germline loops: CDR1 SGHVS, CDR2 FQNEAQ. Here the CDR3 DNA reads TGTGCCAGCAGCAGCGTGGGACTTTCTGGAAACACCATATATTTT. Its protein is CASSSVGLSGNTIYF. The full variable domain, in which reference TRBV7-8 and TRBJ1-3 provide the parts outside the CDR3, is GAGVSQSPRYKVAKRGQDVALRCDPISGHVSLFWYQQALGQGPEFLTYFQNEAQLDKSGLPSDRFFAERPEGSVSTLKIQRTQQEDSAVYLCASSSVGLSGNTIYFGEGSWLTVV.

This rearrangement joins TRBV3-1 (or the pseudogene TRBV3-2) to TRBJ2-7; maybe TRBD1 (6 bases). The V end was cut by 0 bases, the J end by 2 bases, with 11 bases between. Germline loops: CDR1 LGHDT, CDR2 YNNKEL (reference sequence). This CDR3 has 15 residues. The chain's CDR3 is CASSQETGLPYEQYF. The CDR3 nucleotides read TGTGCCAGCAGCCAAGAGACAGGACTTCCCTACGAGCAGTACTTC.

The chain carries TRBV19 and TRBJ2-1; possible D gene TRBD2, 5 bases. There are 12 residues in the CDR3. From germline, CDR1 is LNHDA and CDR2 SQIVND (reference sequence). Deletions cut 5 bases from V and 7 bases from J, with 9 bases between. The CDR3 nucleotides read TGTGCCAGTAGTCTAGCCGGGAATGAGCAGTTCTTC. Translation gives CASSLAGNEQFF.

V usage is TRBV3-1 (or the pseudogene TRBV3-2) and J usage is TRBJ2-1, with no clear D. The germline V gene has CDR1 LGHDT and CDR2 YNNKEL (reference sequence). V was shortened by 0 bases and J by 0 bases, with 12 bases between the two germline ends. The CDR3 has 17 residues. CDR3 DNA sequence: TGTGCCAGCAGCCAAGATCTCAGAACCGACTCCTACAATGAGCAGTTCTTC. Translating gives CASSQDLRTDSYNEQFF.

This clone occurred once. Different DNA sequences within this sample yield the same CDR3. The chain couples TRBV5-1 to TRBJ1-2; D is unresolved. The V gene's germline CDR1 is SGHRS and CDR2 YFSETQ. The length of the CDR3 is 14 residues. V was clipped by 0 bases and J by 5 bases, with 11 bases between them. CDR3 DNA: TGCGCCAGCAGCTTGGCTGGCGGAGATTATGGCTACACCTTC. It codes for CASSLAGGDYGYTF.

This clone has just one count. The chain carries TRBV5-1 and TRBJ2-1, with unresolved D. The V gene lost 0 bases and the J gene lost 8 bases, with 9 bases spanning the gap. The CDR3 contains 13 residues. In germline, CDR1 is SGHRS, CDR2 YFSETQ. CDR3 loop: CASSLAVVDEQFF. As DNA, the CDR3 is TGCGCCAGCAGCTTGGCGGTCGTCGATGAGCAGTTCTTC. Using reference TRBV5-1 and TRBJ2-1 for the parts outside the CDR3, the full variable domain is KAGVTQTPRYLIKTRGQQVTLSCSPISGHRSVSWYQQTPGQGLQFLFEYFSETQRNKGNFPGRFSGRQFSNSRSEMNVSTLELGDSALYLCASSLAVVDEQFFGPGTRLTVL.

The V gene is TRBV19, the J gene TRBJ2-4, with 7 bases identical to TRBD1. The CDR3 sequence is 16 residues long. The V segment lost 3 bases and the J segment 1 base; nucleotides outside the gene matches: 6. Germline lookup yields CDR1 LNHDA and CDR2 SQIVND (reference sequence). The CDR3 DNA reads as TGTGCCAGTAGTATTCCGGAGACAGGGGCCAAAAACATTCAGTACTTC. Its protein product is CASSIPETGAKNIQYF.

This chain links TRBV27 with TRBJ1-5; D may be TRBD1 (5 bases). Germline CDR1 and CDR2: MNHEY and SMNVEV (reference sequence). The CDR3 totals 16 residues. The V and J ends lost 6 bases and 6 bases respectively, with 21 bases between them. The CDR3 DNA follows: TGTGCCAGCAGGACCTCGGGACTCCCGAAGGGTCAGCCCCAGCATTTT. Translation gives CASRTSGLPKGQPQHF.